This T cell receptor (beta chain) was recorded in a study of T cells in Graves' hyperthyroidism and ophthalmopathy. Study findings and constraints: Model-based prediction identified ophthalmopathy a median approximately 6 months prior to its onset.

The authors took PBMCs from 10 ml fresh peripheral blood. What was amplified from RNA transcripts were TCR beta CDR3 regions. The TCR CDR3 first-round RT-PCR relied on the HTBI primer set. TCRdb ran MiXCR on the multiplex PCR reads and lists one entry per CDR3 protein. The sample has fewer than 650,000 distinct CDR3 sequences, 13% to 15% seen once. V shed 5 bases, J shed 5 bases, and the junction held 11 bases outside the gene matches. Germline V CDR1 and CDR2: MNHNS, SASEGT. The length of the CDR3 is 17 residues. At least ten counts were recorded for this clonotype. Antigen unknown. The TCR originated in a young woman with Graves' ophthalmopathy. Sequenced input: blood. The J gene is TRBJ2-7, the V gene TRBV6-1; 14 nucleotides align to TRBD2. The DNA of the CDR3 is TGTGCCAGCAGTTACCCTAGGACTAGCGGGAGGTACGACGAGCAGTACTTC. Its translation is CASSYPRTSGRYDEQYF.